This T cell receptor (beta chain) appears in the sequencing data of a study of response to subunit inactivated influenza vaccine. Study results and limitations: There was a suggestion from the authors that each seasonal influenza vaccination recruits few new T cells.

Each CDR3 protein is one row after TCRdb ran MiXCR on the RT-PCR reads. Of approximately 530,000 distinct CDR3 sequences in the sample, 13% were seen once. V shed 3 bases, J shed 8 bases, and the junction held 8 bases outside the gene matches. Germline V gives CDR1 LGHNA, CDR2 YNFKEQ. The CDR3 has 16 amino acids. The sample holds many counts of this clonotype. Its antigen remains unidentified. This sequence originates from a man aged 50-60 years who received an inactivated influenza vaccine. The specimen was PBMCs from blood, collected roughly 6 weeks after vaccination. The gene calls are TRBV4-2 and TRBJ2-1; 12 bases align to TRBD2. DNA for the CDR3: TGTGCCAGCAGCCAGGAACTAGCGGGAGGATTTCATGAGCAGTTCTTC. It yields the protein CASSQELAGGFHEQFF.